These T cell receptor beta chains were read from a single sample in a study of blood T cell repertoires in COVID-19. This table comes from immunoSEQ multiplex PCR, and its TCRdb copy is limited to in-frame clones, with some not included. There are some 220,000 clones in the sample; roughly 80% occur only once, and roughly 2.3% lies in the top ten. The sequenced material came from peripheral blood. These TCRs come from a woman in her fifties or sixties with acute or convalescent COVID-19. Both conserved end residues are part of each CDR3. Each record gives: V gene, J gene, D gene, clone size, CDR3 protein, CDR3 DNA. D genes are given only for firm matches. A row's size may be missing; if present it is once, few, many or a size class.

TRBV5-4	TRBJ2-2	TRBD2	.	CASSLTAGEGGELFF	TGTGCCAGCAGCTTGACGGCGGGGGAGGGCGGGGAGCTGTTTTTT
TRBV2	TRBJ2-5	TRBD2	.	CASSVGGSETQYF	TGTGCCAGCAGTGTGGGGGGGTCGGAGACCCAGTACTTC
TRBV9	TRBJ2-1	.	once	CASSGRGATYNEQFF	TGTGCCAGCAGCGGACGGGGAGCCACCTACAATGAGCAGTTCTTC
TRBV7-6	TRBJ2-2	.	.	CASSFGSVLEGFGELFF	TGTGCCAGCAGCTTTGGTTCTGTACTAGAAGGGTTCGGGGAGCTGTTTTTT
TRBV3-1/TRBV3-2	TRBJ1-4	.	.	CASSQAPGYNEKLFF	TGTGCCAGCAGCCAAGCACCAGGGTATAATGAAAAACTGTTTTTT
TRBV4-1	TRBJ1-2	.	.	CASSQGTANYGYTF	TGCGCCAGCAGCCAAGGGACAGCTAACTATGGCTACACCTTC
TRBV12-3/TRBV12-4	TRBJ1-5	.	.	CASSSEGGQPQHF	TGTGCCAGCAGTTCGGAGGGAGGTCAGCCCCAGCATTTT
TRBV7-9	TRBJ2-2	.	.	CASSSLPPGTGELFF	TGTGCCAGCAGCTCCCTTCCTCCCGGGACCGGGGAGCTGTTTTTT
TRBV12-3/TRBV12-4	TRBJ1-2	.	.	CASSPGNYGYTF	TGTGCCAGCAGCCCGGGTAACTATGGCTACACCTTC
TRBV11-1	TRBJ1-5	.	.	CARSGCNQPQHF	TGTGCCAGGTCAGGGTGCAATCAGCCCCAGCATTTT
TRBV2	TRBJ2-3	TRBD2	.	CASSEAPAGGRNTQYF	TGTGCCAGCAGTGAAGCCCCAGCGGGGGGTCGGAATACGCAGTATTTT
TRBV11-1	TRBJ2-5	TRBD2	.	CASSPGTSGVETQYF	TGTGCCAGCAGCCCGGGGACTAGCGGGGTAGAGACCCAGTACTTC
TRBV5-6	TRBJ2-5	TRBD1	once	CATSGQGAGETQYF	TGTGCCACCTCGGGACAGGGGGCGGGAGAGACCCAGTACTTC
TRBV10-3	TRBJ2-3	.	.	CAISPPAEALYF	TGTGCCATCAGTCCCCCGGCGGAGGCATTGTATTTT
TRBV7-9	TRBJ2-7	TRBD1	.	CAVEVRTGSYEQYF	TGTGCCGTAGAGGTCCGGACAGGTAGTTACGAGCAGTACTTC
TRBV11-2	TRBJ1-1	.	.	CASSLAVGQEAFF	TGTGCCAGCAGCTTGGCGGTAGGTCAGGAAGCTTTCTTT
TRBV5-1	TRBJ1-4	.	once	CASSAGQIATNEKLFF	TGCGCCAGCAGCGCTGGACAGATTGCAACTAATGAAAAACTGTTTTTT
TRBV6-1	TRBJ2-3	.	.	CASSESGSGLTQYF	TGTGCCAGCAGTGAATCGGGGTCGGGACTCACGCAGTATTTT
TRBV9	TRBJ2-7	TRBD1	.	CASSPGQGAYEQYF	TGTGCCAGCAGCCCGGGACAGGGAGCCTACGAGCAGTACTTC
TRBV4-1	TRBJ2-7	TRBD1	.	CASSQDRGSYEQYF	TGCGCCAGCAGCCAAGACAGGGGGTCCTACGAGCAGTACTTC
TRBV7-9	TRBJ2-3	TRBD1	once	CASSPGTESTDTQYF	TGTGCCAGCAGTCCCGGGACAGAAAGCACAGATACGCAGTATTTT
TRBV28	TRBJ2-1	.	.	CASIGVGSYNEQFF	TGTGCCAGCATTGGAGTCGGCTCCTACAATGAGCAGTTCTTC
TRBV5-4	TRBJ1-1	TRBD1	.	CASSIQGSLTEAFF	TGTGCCAGCAGTATACAGGGGTCTCTCACTGAAGCTTTCTTT
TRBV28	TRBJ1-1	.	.	CATIQGNEAFF	TGTGCCACAATCCAGGGGAATGAAGCTTTCTTT
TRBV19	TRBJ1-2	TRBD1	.	CATADRGVGGYTF	TGTGCCACCGCAGACAGGGGGGTAGGTGGCTACACCTTC
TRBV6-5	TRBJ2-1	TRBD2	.	CAAEGLSYNEQFF	TGTGCCGCTGAGGGACTAAGTTACAATGAGCAGTTCTTC
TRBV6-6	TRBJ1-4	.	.	CASRVTKGQINEKLFF	TGTGCCAGCAGAGTCACCAAGGGACAAATTAATGAAAAACTGTTTTTT
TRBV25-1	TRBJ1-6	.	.	CASSEDWGHIISPLHF	TGTGCCAGCAGTGAAGATTGGGGACACATAATTTCACCCCTCCACTTT
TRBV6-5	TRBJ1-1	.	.	CASSQQVNTEAFF	TGTGCCAGCAGTCAGCAGGTGAACACTGAAGCTTTCTTT